This TCR beta chain was obtained from a study of shared clonotypes between healthy human individuals. CDR1 is GTSNPN and CDR2 is SVGIG in the germline V gene (reference sequence). With 4 bases removed from V and 1 base from J, the gap between germline ends came to 11 bases. CDR3 length equals 14 residues. The donor cohort consisted entirely of Caucasian adults residing in Nashville, Tennessee. Study-wide findings and caveats: Expectations were that clonotype sharing among donors would be affected by sequencing depth.

How the authors handled the data: Junction-only sequences produced by ImmunoSEQ had no quality scores, so filtering differed. TCRdb's table, derived via immunoSEQ multiplex PCR, lists solely in-frame clones and lacks some. For V, J and clone size, that table is used; D and trimming come from the DNA. This table has 400,000 to 600,000 clones, around 75% appearing once. This clone was counted a single time. Antigen unknown. The J gene is TRBJ1-5, the V gene TRBV30; D is undetermined. The sample comprised PBMCs. The clonotype originates from a middle-aged woman in good health. Some clones in this sample may be carry-over from other donors' samples. CDR3 nucleotides: TGTGCCTGGACCCAAAGGCAGAGCAATCAGCCCCAGCATTTT. This translates into CAWTQRQSNQPQHF.